The clone carrying this TCR beta chain was seen ten or more times. The sample originates from a study of T cells of healthy individuals. Each CDR3 protein gets one entry after TCRdb re-called the 5' RACE reads with MiXCR. Among fewer than 90,000 distinct CDR3 sequences, approximately 4.8% were seen once, and the ten largest hold about 7.5%. V was clipped by 6 bases and J by 0 bases, with 15 bases between them. This CDR3 has 16 residues. CDR1 and CDR2 (germline): MRHNA, SNTAGT. The chain has TRBV6-4 and TRBJ2-1, with D possibly being TRBD2 (5 bases). This clonotype originated in a female donor in good health. The CDR3 reads CASSAGGLSSYNEQFF. The CDR3 nucleotides are TGTGCCAGCAGCGCCGGCGGACTGAGCTCCTACAATGAGCAGTTCTTC.